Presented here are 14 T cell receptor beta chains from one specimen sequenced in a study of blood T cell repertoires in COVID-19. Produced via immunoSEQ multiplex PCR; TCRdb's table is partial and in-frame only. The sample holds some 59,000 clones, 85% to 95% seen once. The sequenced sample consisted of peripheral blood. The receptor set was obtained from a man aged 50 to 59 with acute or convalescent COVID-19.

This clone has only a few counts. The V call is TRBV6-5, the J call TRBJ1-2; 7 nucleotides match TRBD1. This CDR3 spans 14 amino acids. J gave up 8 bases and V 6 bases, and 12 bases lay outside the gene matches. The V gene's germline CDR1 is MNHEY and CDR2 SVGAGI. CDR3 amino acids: CASSPGQALWGYTF. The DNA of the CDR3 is TGTGCCAGCAGCCCAGGACAGGCTCTATGGGGCTACACCTTC.

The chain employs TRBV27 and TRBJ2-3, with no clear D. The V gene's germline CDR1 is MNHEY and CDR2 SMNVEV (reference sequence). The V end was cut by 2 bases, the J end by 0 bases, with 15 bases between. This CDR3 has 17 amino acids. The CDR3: CASSLRVSVTSTDTQYF. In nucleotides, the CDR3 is TGTGCCAGCAGTTTACGGGTGTCGGTCACTAGCACAGATACGCAGTATTTT.

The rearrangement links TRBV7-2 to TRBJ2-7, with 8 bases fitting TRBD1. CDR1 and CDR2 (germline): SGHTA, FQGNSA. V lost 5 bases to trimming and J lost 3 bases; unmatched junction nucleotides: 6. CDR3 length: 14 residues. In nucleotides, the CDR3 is TGTGCCAGCAGCAAGGGACAGGCCTACTACGAGCAGTACTTC. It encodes CASSKGQAYYEQYF.

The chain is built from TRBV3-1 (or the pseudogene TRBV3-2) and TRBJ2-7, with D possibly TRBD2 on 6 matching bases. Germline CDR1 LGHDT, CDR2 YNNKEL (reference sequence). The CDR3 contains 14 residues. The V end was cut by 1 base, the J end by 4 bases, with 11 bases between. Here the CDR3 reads CASSQGGIPYEQYF. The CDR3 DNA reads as TGTGCCAGCAGCCAAGGCGGGATCCCGTACGAGCAGTACTTC.

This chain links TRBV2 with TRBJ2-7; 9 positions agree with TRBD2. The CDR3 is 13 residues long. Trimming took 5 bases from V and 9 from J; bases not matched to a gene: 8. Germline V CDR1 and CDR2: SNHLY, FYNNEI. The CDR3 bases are TGTGCCAGCAGTTCTAGCGGGGCCCCCGGGCAGTACTTC. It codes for CASSSSGAPGQYF.

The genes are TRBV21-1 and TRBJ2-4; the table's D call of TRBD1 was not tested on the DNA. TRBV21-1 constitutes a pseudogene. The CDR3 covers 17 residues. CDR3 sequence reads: CASSRPGGAGAKNIQYF. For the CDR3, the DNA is TGTGCCAGCAGCAGGCCAGGGGGCGCCGGGGCCAAAAACATTCAGTACTTC.

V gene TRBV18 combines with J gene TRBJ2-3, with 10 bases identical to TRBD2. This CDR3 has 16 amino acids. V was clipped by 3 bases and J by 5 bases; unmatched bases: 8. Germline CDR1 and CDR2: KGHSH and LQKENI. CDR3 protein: CASSPITSGDRDTQYF. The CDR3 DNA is TGTGCCAGCTCACCGATAACTAGCGGGGACAGAGATACGCAGTATTTT. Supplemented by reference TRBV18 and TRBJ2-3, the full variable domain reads NAGVMQNPRHLVRRRGQEARLRCSPMKGHSHVYWYRQLPEEGLKFMVYLQKENIIDESGMPKERFSAEFPKEGPSILRIQQVVRGDSAAYFCASSPITSGDRDTQYFGPGTRLTVL.

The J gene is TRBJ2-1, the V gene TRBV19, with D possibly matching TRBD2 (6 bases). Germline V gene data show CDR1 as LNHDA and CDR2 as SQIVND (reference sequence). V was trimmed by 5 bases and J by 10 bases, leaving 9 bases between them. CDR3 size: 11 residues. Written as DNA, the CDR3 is TGTGCCAGTAGTTTCGGAGGGGAGCAGTTCTTC. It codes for CASSFGGEQFF.

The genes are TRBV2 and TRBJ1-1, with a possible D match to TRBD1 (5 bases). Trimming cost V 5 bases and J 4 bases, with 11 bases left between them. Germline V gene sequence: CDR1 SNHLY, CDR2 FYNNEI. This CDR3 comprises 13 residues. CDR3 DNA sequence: TGTGCCAGCAGTAGGGAAAGGGGCACTGAAGCTTTCTTT. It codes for CASSRERGTEAFF.

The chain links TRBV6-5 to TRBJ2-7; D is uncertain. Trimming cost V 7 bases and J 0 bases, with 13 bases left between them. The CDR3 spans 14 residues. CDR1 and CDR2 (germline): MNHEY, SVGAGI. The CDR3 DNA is TGTGCCAGCACTGCGACACAGTCCTCCTACGAGCAGTACTTC. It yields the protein CASTATQSSYEQYF.

In DNA, the CDR3 is TGTGCCAGCAGTTCCCCACGCGGGGAGACCCAGTACTTC. Protein: CASSSPRGETQYF. The chain couples TRBV12-3 or TRBV12-4 to TRBJ2-5, with D tentatively TRBD2 (5 bases). V was trimmed by 4 bases and J by 5 bases, leaving 11 bases between them. This CDR3 spans 13 amino acids.

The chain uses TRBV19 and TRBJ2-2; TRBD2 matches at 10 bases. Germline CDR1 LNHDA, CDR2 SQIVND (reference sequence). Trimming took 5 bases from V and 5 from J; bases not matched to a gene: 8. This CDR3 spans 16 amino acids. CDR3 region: CASSESPLAGTGELFF. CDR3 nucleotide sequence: TGTGCCAGTAGTGAATCGCCACTAGCGGGAACCGGGGAGCTGTTTTTT.

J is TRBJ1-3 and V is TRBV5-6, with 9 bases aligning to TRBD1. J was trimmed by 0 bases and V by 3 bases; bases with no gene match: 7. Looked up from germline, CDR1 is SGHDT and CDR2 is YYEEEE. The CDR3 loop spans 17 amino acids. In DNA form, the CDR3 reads TGTGCCAGCAGCTGGGACAGGGCCAAACTCTCTGGAAACACCATATATTTT. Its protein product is CASSWDRAKLSGNTIYF.

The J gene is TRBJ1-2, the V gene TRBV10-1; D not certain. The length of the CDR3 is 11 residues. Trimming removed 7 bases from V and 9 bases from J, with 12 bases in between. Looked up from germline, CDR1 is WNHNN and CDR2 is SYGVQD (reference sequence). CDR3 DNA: TGCGCCAGCAACGCGGTTTCAAGCTACACCTTC. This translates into CASNAVSSYTF.